The rows below give T cell receptor beta chains drawn from one sample of a study of T cell responses to AZD1222 COVID-19 vaccine. Data came from immunoSEQ multiplex PCR; TCRdb stores just in-frame clones and leaves some out. The data show about 30,000 clones, with about 93% seen just once and 8.1% held by the top ten. Sequencing was performed on peripheral blood, taken on day 0 of AZD1222 vaccination. These TCRs come from an adult in good health. Each CDR3 is given with its conserved first and last residue. Each record gives: D gene, V gene, clone size, J gene, CDR3 protein, CDR3 DNA. A D gene is named only where the DNA matches it firmly. Expanded clones get a size class; other rows say once, few or many, or leave the size out.

d_gene: NA
v_gene: TRBV19
abundance: NA
j_gene: TRBJ1-1
CDR3aa: CASSIVETNTEAFF
CDR3nt: TGTGCCAGTAGTATAGTGGAGACGAACACTGAAGCTTTCTTT

d_gene: NA
v_gene: TRBV7-9
abundance: medium-sized
j_gene: TRBJ1-1
CDR3aa: CASNLPRFLNTEAFF
CDR3nt: TGTGCCAGCAACCTGCCGCGGTTCTTAAACACTGAAGCTTTCTTT

d_gene: TRBD1
v_gene: TRBV7-2
abundance: NA
j_gene: TRBJ2-7
CDR3aa: CASSAQTGPYEQYF
CDR3nt: TGTGCCAGCAGCGCCCAGACAGGGCCCTACGAGCAGTACTTC

d_gene: NA
v_gene: TRBV19
abundance: NA
j_gene: TRBJ1-2
CDR3aa: CASSIGEQKNYGYTF
CDR3nt: TGTGCCAGTAGTATCGGGGAGCAGAAGAACTATGGCTACACCTTC

d_gene: NA
v_gene: TRBV5-4
abundance: NA
j_gene: TRBJ1-2
CDR3aa: CASSLGTVYGYTF
CDR3nt: TGTGCCAGCAGCTTGGGTACCGTCTATGGCTACACCTTC

d_gene: NA
v_gene: TRBV6-5
abundance: NA
j_gene: TRBJ1-5
CDR3aa: CASSQTGNQPQHF
CDR3nt: TGTGCCAGCAGCCAAACGGGGAATCAGCCCCAGCATTTT

d_gene: NA
v_gene: TRBV20-1
abundance: NA
j_gene: TRBJ1-2
CDR3aa: CSASPQGYGYTF
CDR3nt: TGCAGTGCTAGTCCCCAGGGGTATGGCTACACCTTC

d_gene: TRBD1
v_gene: TRBV4-1
abundance: NA
j_gene: TRBJ1-3
CDR3aa: CASSQGQTGGGGNTIYF
CDR3nt: TGCGCCAGCAGCCAAGGCCAGACAGGGGGCGGTGGAAACACCATATATTTT

d_gene: NA
v_gene: TRBV6-2/TRBV6-3
abundance: NA
j_gene: TRBJ1-5
CDR3aa: CASSHQGLRGNQPQHF
CDR3nt: TGTGCCAGCAGTCATCAGGGATTAAGGGGCAATCAGCCCCAGCATTTT

d_gene: NA
v_gene: TRBV7-2
abundance: NA
j_gene: TRBJ2-7
CDR3aa: CASSPLAGNEQYF
CDR3nt: TGTGCCAGCAGCCCCCTTGCGGGAAACGAGCAGTACTTC

d_gene: TRBD2
v_gene: TRBV2
abundance: NA
j_gene: TRBJ2-7
CDR3aa: CASRALAGAYEQYF
CDR3nt: TGTGCCAGCAGGGCTCTAGCGGGGGCCTACGAGCAGTACTTC

d_gene: NA
v_gene: TRBV5-5
abundance: NA
j_gene: TRBJ1-1
CDR3aa: CASSFNTEAFF
CDR3nt: TGTGCCAGCAGCTTTAATACTGAAGCTTTCTTT

d_gene: TRBD1
v_gene: TRBV6-2/TRBV6-3
abundance: NA
j_gene: TRBJ1-6
CDR3aa: CASSFGTGSSYNSPLHF
CDR3nt: TGTGCCAGCAGCTTCGGGACAGGGAGCTCCTATAATTCACCCCTCCACTTT

d_gene: NA
v_gene: TRBV3-1/TRBV3-2
abundance: NA
j_gene: TRBJ1-2
CDR3aa: CASSSGGVGYGYTF
CDR3nt: TGTGCCAGCAGCTCGGGGGGAGTCGGGTATGGCTACACCTTC

d_gene: TRBD2
v_gene: TRBV9
abundance: NA
j_gene: TRBJ2-2
CDR3aa: CASSAGLAGGPGTGELFF
CDR3nt: TGTGCCAGCAGCGCGGGACTAGCGGGGGGGCCAGGCACCGGGGAGCTGTTTTTT

d_gene: NA
v_gene: TRBV11-2
abundance: NA
j_gene: TRBJ1-4
CDR3aa: CASSPHLREKLFF
CDR3nt: TGTGCCAGCAGCCCCCATCTGAGGGAAAAACTGTTTTTT

d_gene: TRBD2
v_gene: TRBV4-1
abundance: NA
j_gene: TRBJ2-7
CDR3aa: CASSLGGTTSYEQYF
CDR3nt: TGCGCCAGCAGTCTCGGGGGGACTACGTCCTACGAGCAGTACTTC

d_gene: NA
v_gene: TRBV7-2
abundance: NA
j_gene: TRBJ2-7
CDR3aa: CASSLSEALWDEQYF
CDR3nt: TGTGCCAGCAGCTTATCGGAAGCCCTGTGGGACGAGCAGTACTTC

d_gene: NA
v_gene: TRBV6-5
abundance: NA
j_gene: TRBJ1-5
CDR3aa: CASGASNQPQHF
CDR3nt: TGTGCCAGCGGGGCAAGCAATCAGCCCCAGCATTTT

d_gene: NA
v_gene: TRBV28
abundance: NA
j_gene: TRBJ1-1
CDR3aa: CASSLGQLWSEAFF
CDR3nt: TGTGCCAGCAGTTTAGGACAGCTATGGTCTGAAGCTTTCTTT

d_gene: TRBD2
v_gene: TRBV5-1
abundance: NA
j_gene: TRBJ2-1
CDR3aa: CASSKTSGSDIYNEQFF
CDR3nt: TGCGCCAGCAGCAAGACTAGCGGGAGTGACATATACAATGAGCAGTTCTTC

d_gene: TRBD1
v_gene: TRBV2
abundance: NA
j_gene: TRBJ1-1
CDR3aa: CASRTGAMNTEAFF
CDR3nt: TGTGCCAGCCGGACAGGGGCAATGAACACTGAAGCTTTCTTT

d_gene: NA
v_gene: TRBV7-2
abundance: NA
j_gene: TRBJ1-3
CDR3aa: CASSLPPGNTIYF
CDR3nt: TGTGCCAGCAGCTTACCCCCTGGAAACACCATATATTTT

d_gene: NA
v_gene: TRBV5-6
abundance: NA
j_gene: TRBJ2-2
CDR3aa: CASSLQNTGELFF
CDR3nt: TGTGCCAGCAGCTTACAGAACACCGGGGAGCTGTTTTTT

d_gene: TRBD1
v_gene: TRBV4-2
abundance: NA
j_gene: TRBJ2-7
CDR3aa: CASSPTGGSYEQYF
CDR3nt: TGTGCCAGCAGCCCAACAGGGGGCTCCTACGAGCAGTACTTC

d_gene: NA
v_gene: TRBV27
abundance: once
j_gene: TRBJ2-7
CDR3aa: CASSLLTGRHEQYF
CDR3nt: TGTGCCAGCAGTTTACTAACAGGGCGGCACGAGCAGTACTTC

d_gene: NA
v_gene: TRBV12-3/TRBV12-4
abundance: NA
j_gene: TRBJ1-2
CDR3aa: CASSPGYGYTF
CDR3nt: TGTGCCAGCAGCCCTGGCTATGGCTACACCTTC

d_gene: TRBD1
v_gene: TRBV19
abundance: NA
j_gene: TRBJ1-1
CDR3aa: CASSMGQGDTEAFF
CDR3nt: TGTGCCAGTAGTATGGGACAGGGCGACACTGAAGCTTTCTTT

d_gene: TRBD2
v_gene: TRBV27
abundance: medium-sized
j_gene: TRBJ2-4
CDR3aa: CASSLPTSRRAKNIQYF
CDR3nt: TGTGCCAGCAGTTTACCGACTAGCAGACGTGCCAAAAACATTCAGTACTTC

d_gene: TRBD1
v_gene: TRBV7-8
abundance: NA
j_gene: TRBJ1-2
CDR3aa: CASSSTGALQGYGYTF
CDR3nt: TGTGCCAGCAGCTCCACGGGGGCCTTACAGGGGTATGGCTACACCTTC

d_gene: TRBD1
v_gene: TRBV5-1
abundance: NA
j_gene: TRBJ2-1
CDR3aa: CASSLGQGNEQFF
CDR3nt: TGCGCCAGCAGCCTAGGACAGGGCAACGAGCAGTTCTTC

d_gene: NA
v_gene: TRBV7-9
abundance: NA
j_gene: TRBJ1-2
CDR3aa: CASSLGDLPCTF
CDR3nt: TGTGCCAGCAGCTTAGGGGACCTCCCGTGCACCTTC

d_gene: TRBD1
v_gene: TRBV6-5
abundance: NA
j_gene: TRBJ2-3
CDR3aa: CASSARGDTQYF
CDR3nt: TGTGCCAGCAGCGCCAGGGGGGATACGCAGTATTTT

d_gene: NA
v_gene: TRBV7-2
abundance: once
j_gene: TRBJ1-4
CDR3aa: CASSPQGGGSEKLFF
CDR3nt: TGTGCCAGCAGCCCCCAGGGTGGGGGGAGCGAAAAACTGTTTTTT

d_gene: TRBD2
v_gene: TRBV25-1
abundance: NA
j_gene: TRBJ2-7
CDR3aa: CASNRLARLYEQYF
CDR3nt: TGTGCCAGCAATCGACTAGCGCGGCTGTACGAGCAGTACTTC

d_gene: NA
v_gene: TRBV5-6
abundance: NA
j_gene: TRBJ2-2
CDR3aa: CASSLSTGAGELFF
CDR3nt: TGTGCCAGCAGCTTGTCTACGGGAGCCGGGGAGCTGTTTTTT

d_gene: TRBD2
v_gene: TRBV30
abundance: NA
j_gene: TRBJ2-3
CDR3aa: CAWAPWAGGWNTQYF
CDR3nt: TGTGCCTGGGCCCCCTGGGCGGGAGGTTGGAATACGCAGTATTTT

d_gene: NA
v_gene: TRBV5-6
abundance: NA
j_gene: TRBJ1-1
CDR3aa: CASSFRTEAFF
CDR3nt: TGTGCCAGCAGCTTCAGGACTGAAGCTTTCTTT

d_gene: NA
v_gene: TRBV19
abundance: NA
j_gene: TRBJ1-3
CDR3aa: CASSLGHKLGNTIYF
CDR3nt: TGTGCCAGTAGTCTCGGACATAAGCTTGGAAACACCATATATTTT

d_gene: TRBD2
v_gene: TRBV7-2
abundance: NA
j_gene: TRBJ2-2
CDR3aa: CASSSTSGYTGELFF
CDR3nt: TGTGCCAGCAGCTCAACTAGCGGGTACACCGGGGAGCTGTTTTTT

d_gene: TRBD1
v_gene: TRBV4-1
abundance: NA
j_gene: TRBJ1-1
CDR3aa: CASSPRDRKNTEAFF
CDR3nt: TGCGCCAGCAGCCCCCGGGACAGAAAGAACACTGAAGCTTTCTTT

d_gene: TRBD1
v_gene: TRBV5-1
abundance: NA
j_gene: TRBJ1-2
CDR3aa: CASSRRQGSGYTF
CDR3nt: TGCGCCAGCAGCCGGAGACAGGGCAGTGGCTACACCTTC

d_gene: NA
v_gene: TRBV11-2
abundance: NA
j_gene: TRBJ2-7
CDR3aa: CASSLASRVNYEQYF
CDR3nt: TGTGCCAGCAGCTTAGCCTCCAGGGTAAACTACGAGCAGTACTTC

d_gene: NA
v_gene: TRBV14
abundance: NA
j_gene: TRBJ1-6
CDR3aa: CASSQEWGFNSPLHF
CDR3nt: TGTGCCAGCAGCCAAGAATGGGGGTTTAATTCACCCCTCCACTTT

d_gene: TRBD1
v_gene: TRBV7-9
abundance: NA
j_gene: TRBJ2-7
CDR3aa: CASSANQNRGIPYEQYF
CDR3nt: TGTGCCAGCAGCGCGAACCAGAACAGGGGGATCCCCTACGAGCAGTACTTC

d_gene: TRBD1
v_gene: TRBV19
abundance: NA
j_gene: TRBJ1-5
CDR3aa: CASSLTGTANQPQHF
CDR3nt: TGTGCCAGTAGTCTTACCGGGACAGCCAATCAGCCCCAGCATTTT

d_gene: TRBD1
v_gene: TRBV5-6
abundance: NA
j_gene: TRBJ1-6
CDR3aa: CASSWTGEANSPLHF
CDR3nt: TGTGCCAGCAGCTGGACAGGGGAAGCTAATTCACCCCTCCACTTT

d_gene: NA
v_gene: TRBV7-9
abundance: NA
j_gene: TRBJ2-1
CDR3aa: CASSLQGRENEQFF
CDR3nt: TGTGCCAGCAGCTTACAGGGGAGGGAAAATGAGCAGTTCTTC

d_gene: NA
v_gene: TRBV3-1/TRBV3-2
abundance: few
j_gene: TRBJ2-7
CDR3aa: CASSLLSSYEQYF
CDR3nt: TGTGCCAGCAGCCTACTGAGCTCCTACGAGCAGTACTTC

d_gene: NA
v_gene: TRBV5-1
abundance: NA
j_gene: TRBJ1-1
CDR3aa: CASSLQYGETEAFF
CDR3nt: TGCGCCAGCAGCTTGCAATACGGAGAAACTGAAGCTTTCTTT

d_gene: NA
v_gene: TRBV15
abundance: NA
j_gene: TRBJ1-3
CDR3aa: CATSRWGYSGNTIYF
CDR3nt: TGTGCCACCAGCAGGTGGGGGTACTCTGGAAACACCATATATTTT